The clone carrying this TCR beta chain was detected a few times. Antigen: not known. This sample is part of a study of T cells in Graves' hyperthyroidism and ophthalmopathy. This CDR3 has 14 amino acids. Trimming took 2 bases from V and 4 from J, leaving 8 bases between them. Germline values: CDR1 SGHTA, CDR2 FQGNSA. RNA transcripts yielded amplified TCR beta CDR3 regions. The HTBI primer set was used in a first-round RT-PCR of the TCR CDR3. TCRdb reprocessed the multiplex PCR reads via MiXCR and lists one record per CDR3 protein. The sample shows hundreds of thousands of distinct CDR3 sequences, approximately 15% of them seen only once. General observations from the study: From stable hyperthyroidism, ophthalmopathy was separated by a 13 V-J model.

This chain joins TRBV7-2 and TRBJ2-2; no definite D call. The sequencing input was blood. This clonotype was sampled from a woman aged 25 to 39 with Graves' hyperthyroidism. CDR3 in DNA: TGTGCCAGCAGCTTAATATACAGCACCGGGGAGCTGTTTTTT. Protein: CASSLIYSTGELFF.